The T cell receptor (beta chain) under discussion was sequenced for a study of Ad26.COV2.S vaccination and SARS-CoV-2 variants. Indicated treatment: 15 to 20 received Ad26.COV2.S at low or high dose, single or two shots; 5 received placebo; per-sample allocation not given. At day 63 after the first vaccine or placebo injection, samples were drawn. Assay: immunoSEQ multiplex PCR; the TCRdb copy retains only in-frame clones and omits some. The sample has roughly 380,000 clones, roughly 90% seen once. The sample in question was peripheral blood, obtained in a trial of Ad26.COV2.S vaccine versus placebo. The sequence came from a person between 18 and 65 years old who received the Ad26.COV2.S COVID-19 vaccine or a placebo.

CDR3 region: CASRPGGATNEKLFF. The DNA of the CDR3 is TGTGCCAGCAGACCCGGGGGGGCCACTAATGAAAAACTGTTTTTT. This chain joins TRBV7-2 and TRBJ1-4; D possibly corresponds to TRBD1 (6 bases). The CDR3 contains 15 residues. Germline lookup yields CDR1 SGHTA and CDR2 FQGNSA. V lost 6 bases to trimming and J lost 2 bases, with 13 bases between them.